The 8 T cell receptor beta chains below all came from one sample that was sequenced in a study of cytomegalovirus exposure and HLA in healthy donors. With 60 Vbeta and 13 Jbeta primers, the PCR was carried out. Sequencing used immunoSEQ multiplex PCR; TCRdb keeps in-frame clones, though not all of them. The repertoire holds about 130,000 clones, with around four fifths as singletons. The sequenced sample consisted of PBMCs. The receptors shown here come from a boy younger than 18 in good health and CMV-seronegative.

The chain is built from TRBV4-1 and TRBJ2-1, with 7 bases aligning to TRBD1. Losses at the gene ends were 3 bases for V and 4 bases for J; bases not matched to a gene: 6. The CDR3 totals 15 residues. Looked up from germline, CDR1 is MGHRA and CDR2 is YSYEKL. The CDR3 sequence is CASSHSGQRYNEQFF. For the CDR3, the DNA is TGCGCCAGCAGCCATTCGGGACAGCGGTACAATGAGCAGTTCTTC.

This chain uses TRBV13 with TRBJ2-1; a weak D match, TRBD2 (7 bases). Germline V gives CDR1 PRHDT, CDR2 FYEKMQ (reference sequence). V was clipped by 4 bases and J by 2 bases, with 15 bases between them. The CDR3 sequence is 16 residues long. CDR3 in DNA: TGTGCCAGCAGCTACCTAGGGGGGGACCCCTACAATGAGCAGTTCTTC. It codes for CASSYLGGDPYNEQFF.

The chain carries TRBV5-1 and TRBJ2-2; the D is unclear. The length of the CDR3 is 16 residues. Trimming left V 0 bases short and J 4 bases short, with 13 bases between. Germline values: CDR1 SGHRS, CDR2 YFSETQ. The DNA for the CDR3 is TGCGCCAGCAGCTTGGCAGGTGGCAGAACCACCGGGGAGCTGTTTTTT. It is translated as CASSLAGGRTTGELFF.

The V call is TRBV5-1, the J call TRBJ2-6, with D possibly matching TRBD1 (5 bases). The V end was cut by 3 bases, the J end by 0 bases, with 10 bases between. The germline V gene has CDR1 SGHRS and CDR2 YFSETQ. The CDR3 is 16 amino acids. The CDR3 reads CASSSGAFSGANVLTF. The DNA for the CDR3 is TGCGCCAGCAGCTCTGGGGCCTTCTCTGGGGCCAACGTCCTGACTTTC.

The V gene is TRBV2, the J gene TRBJ2-7; 7 bases align to TRBD2. This CDR3 is 14 amino acids long. V trimming: 6 bases; J trimming: 2 bases; junction bases outside the gene matches: 7. Germline CDR1 and CDR2: SNHLY and FYNNEI. The CDR3 protein is CASSLLATPYEQYF. CDR3 sequence (DNA): TGTGCCAGCAGCTTACTAGCGACCCCCTACGAGCAGTACTTC.

This chain links TRBV18 with TRBJ2-7; 9 bases align to TRBD1. This CDR3 spans 15 amino acids. Germline CDR1 reads KGHSH; CDR2 reads LQKENI. The V gene end was trimmed by 4 bases and the J gene end by 5 bases; junction bases not matched to a gene: 9. As DNA, the CDR3 is TGTGCCAGCTCACTCCCGGGACAGGGTAAGAACGAGCAGTACTTC. It specifies CASSLPGQGKNEQYF. Looking up the rest from reference TRBV18 and TRBJ2-7 gives the full variable domain: NAGVMQNPRHLVRRRGQEARLRCSPMKGHSHVYWYRQLPEEGLKFMVYLQKENIIDESGMPKERFSAEFPKEGPSILRIQQVVRGDSAAYFCASSLPGQGKNEQYFGPGTRLTVT.

V and J are TRBV7-2 and TRBJ2-2, with TRBD1 matching 9 bases. The CDR3 loop spans 13 amino acids. V dropped 8 bases and J dropped 8; count of bases not matched to a gene: 6. In germline, CDR1 is SGHTA, CDR2 FQGNSA. The CDR3 region is CASRTGGGGELFF. CDR3 bases: TGTGCCAGCCGCACAGGGGGCGGTGGGGAGCTGTTTTTT.

The chain employs TRBV27 and TRBJ1-5, with unresolved D. The V end lost 1 base, the J end lost 7 bases, and 11 bases lay between the germline ends. CDR1 is MNHEY and CDR2 is SMNVEV in the germline V gene (reference sequence). This CDR3 region has 14 residues. The CDR3: CASSLYPSRQPQHF. CDR3 coding DNA: TGTGCCAGCAGTTTATATCCGTCCAGGCAGCCCCAGCATTTT.